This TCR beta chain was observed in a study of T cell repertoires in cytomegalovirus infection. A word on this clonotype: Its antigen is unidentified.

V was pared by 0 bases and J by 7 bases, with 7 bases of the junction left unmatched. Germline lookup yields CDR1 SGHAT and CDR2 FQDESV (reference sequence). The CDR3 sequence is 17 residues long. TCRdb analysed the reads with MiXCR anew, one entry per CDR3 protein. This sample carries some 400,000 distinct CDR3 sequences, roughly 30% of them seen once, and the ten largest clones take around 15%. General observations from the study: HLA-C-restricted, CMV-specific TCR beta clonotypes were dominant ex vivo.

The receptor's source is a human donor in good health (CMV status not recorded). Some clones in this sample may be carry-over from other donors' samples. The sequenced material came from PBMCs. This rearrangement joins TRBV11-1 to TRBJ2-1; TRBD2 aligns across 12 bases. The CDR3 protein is CASSLAQLAGGGNEQFF. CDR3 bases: TGTGCCAGCAGCTTAGCCCAACTAGCGGGGGGTGGGAATGAGCAGTTCTTC.